The rows below give T cell receptor beta chains drawn from one sample of a study of blood T cell repertoires in COVID-19. Generated by immunoSEQ multiplex PCR, the TCRdb table keeps only in-frame clones and is missing some. In the table there are about 210,000 clones, 80% to 90% of which are singletons. Material for sequencing was peripheral blood. The source of these receptors is a man aged 18 to 35 with active or convalescent COVID-19. CDR3s include the opening cysteine and the closing phenylalanine or tryptophan. The D gene is left open where the match is weak. Some rows mark clone size as missing; the rest say once, few, many or name a class of expanded clone.

v_gene: TRBV3-1/TRBV3-2; abundance: NA; j_gene: TRBJ1-2; d_gene: NA; CDR3aa: CASSQGTTSNYGYTF; CDR3nt: TGTGCCAGCAGCCAAGGGACAACTTCTAACTATGGCTACACCTTC
v_gene: TRBV5-1; abundance: NA; j_gene: TRBJ1-5; d_gene: NA; CDR3aa: CASSLEGGQPQHF; CDR3nt: TGCGCCAGCAGCTTGGAAGGCGGGCAGCCCCAGCATTTT
v_gene: TRBV2; abundance: NA; j_gene: TRBJ1-1; d_gene: NA; CDR3aa: CASRPDRVTEAFF; CDR3nt: TGTGCCAGCAGGCCCGACCGGGTTACTGAAGCTTTCTTT
v_gene: TRBV14; abundance: few; j_gene: TRBJ1-2; d_gene: NA; CDR3aa: CASSQDGGANYGYTF; CDR3nt: TGTGCCAGCAGCCAAGACGGGGGGGCCAACTATGGCTACACCTTC
v_gene: TRBV25-1; abundance: NA; j_gene: TRBJ2-2; d_gene: NA; CDR3aa: CASSEIRGPLSTGELFF; CDR3nt: TGTGCCAGCAGTGAAATCAGGGGCCCCTTGAGCACCGGGGAGCTGTTTTTT
v_gene: TRBV11-2; abundance: NA; j_gene: TRBJ2-2; d_gene: NA; CDR3aa: CASSLVFGRGTGELFF; CDR3nt: TGTGCCAGCAGCTTAGTTTTCGGACGCGGGACCGGGGAGCTGTTTTTT
v_gene: TRBV11-2; abundance: NA; j_gene: TRBJ1-5; d_gene: NA; CDR3aa: CASSQTGGNQPQHF; CDR3nt: TGTGCCAGCAGTCAAACGGGGGGCAATCAGCCCCAGCATTTT
v_gene: TRBV10-3; abundance: NA; j_gene: TRBJ1-1; d_gene: NA; CDR3aa: CAIMAGDTEAFF; CDR3nt: TGTGCCATCATGGCAGGGGACACTGAAGCTTTCTTT
v_gene: TRBV19; abundance: NA; j_gene: TRBJ2-7; d_gene: NA; CDR3aa: CASSIEGAADSYEQYF; CDR3nt: TGTGCCAGTAGTATAGAGGGGGCAGCCGATTCCTACGAGCAGTACTTC
v_gene: TRBV6-6; abundance: NA; j_gene: TRBJ2-7; d_gene: TRBD2; CDR3aa: CASSRHSGLAGGSYEQYF; CDR3nt: TGTGCCAGCAGTCGACACTCGGGACTAGCGGGAGGATCCTACGAGCAGTACTTC
v_gene: TRBV27; abundance: NA; j_gene: TRBJ1-2; d_gene: NA; CDR3aa: CASSLSTDKYGYTF; CDR3nt: TGTGCCAGCAGTTTATCGACGGACAAATATGGCTACACCTTC
v_gene: TRBV2; abundance: NA; j_gene: TRBJ1-1; d_gene: NA; CDR3aa: CASSEQKNTEAFF; CDR3nt: TGTGCCAGCAGTGAACAGAAGAACACTGAAGCTTTCTTT
v_gene: TRBV3-1/TRBV3-2; abundance: NA; j_gene: TRBJ2-7; d_gene: TRBD2; CDR3aa: CASSQDPSGSSEQYF; CDR3nt: TGTGCCAGCAGCCAAGATCCTAGCGGGAGTTCCGAGCAGTACTTC
v_gene: TRBV5-4; abundance: NA; j_gene: TRBJ2-2; d_gene: NA; CDR3aa: CASSSDGPGLGGELFF; CDR3nt: TGTGCCAGCAGCTCTGATGGTCCAGGGCTGGGCGGGGAGCTGTTTTTT
v_gene: TRBV12-5; abundance: NA; j_gene: TRBJ2-7; d_gene: TRBD2; CDR3aa: CASGFSPPGSGRPHSSYEQYF; CDR3nt: TGTGCTAGTGGTTTCTCCCCCCCGGGGAGCGGGAGGCCGCATAGCTCCTACGAGCAGTACTTC
v_gene: TRBV7-9; abundance: NA; j_gene: TRBJ2-3; d_gene: TRBD2; CDR3aa: CASSSPRLAVTDTQYF; CDR3nt: TGTGCCAGCAGCTCCCCGCGACTAGCGGTCACAGATACGCAGTATTTT
v_gene: TRBV6-5; abundance: once; j_gene: TRBJ2-3; d_gene: TRBD1; CDR3aa: CASCRDRGQDTQYF; CDR3nt: TGTGCCAGCTGCCGGGACAGGGGGCAAGATACGCAGTATTTT
v_gene: TRBV27; abundance: NA; j_gene: TRBJ1-6; d_gene: TRBD1; CDR3aa: CASRLWTGSSYNSPLHF; CDR3nt: TGTGCCAGCAGACTGTGGACAGGGAGCTCCTATAATTCACCCCTCCACTTT
v_gene: TRBV11-2; abundance: NA; j_gene: TRBJ2-1; d_gene: TRBD1; CDR3aa: CASSWFRTGSSYNEQFF; CDR3nt: TGTGCCAGCAGCTGGTTTCGGACAGGCAGCTCCTACAATGAGCAGTTCTTC
v_gene: TRBV27; abundance: few; j_gene: TRBJ1-6; d_gene: NA; CDR3aa: CASSLRSGRVVSPLHF; CDR3nt: TGTGCCAGCAGTTTAAGGAGTGGCAGGGTGGTTTCACCCCTCCACTTT
v_gene: TRBV30; abundance: NA; j_gene: TRBJ2-7; d_gene: TRBD2; CDR3aa: CAWSGGLAGVYEQYF; CDR3nt: TGTGCCTGGAGTGGGGGACTAGCGGGAGTCTACGAGCAGTACTTC
v_gene: TRBV6-5; abundance: NA; j_gene: TRBJ1-2; d_gene: NA; CDR3aa: CASSYSIGRMDGYTF; CDR3nt: TGTGCCAGCAGTTACTCGATAGGGAGGATGGATGGCTACACCTTC
v_gene: TRBV7-3; abundance: NA; j_gene: TRBJ2-3; d_gene: TRBD2; CDR3aa: CASSRTSGTTDTQYF; CDR3nt: TGTGCCAGCAGCAGGACTAGCGGGACTACAGATACGCAGTATTTT
v_gene: TRBV19; abundance: NA; j_gene: TRBJ2-1; d_gene: NA; CDR3aa: CASRPRSGIASDEQFF; CDR3nt: TGTGCCAGTAGACCCCGCTCCGGGATAGCGAGCGATGAGCAGTTCTTC
v_gene: TRBV6-5; abundance: NA; j_gene: TRBJ1-1; d_gene: NA; CDR3aa: CASSYSGRNTEAFF; CDR3nt: TGTGCCAGCAGTTACTCGGGCAGGAACACTGAAGCTTTCTTT
v_gene: TRBV7-6; abundance: NA; j_gene: TRBJ2-7; d_gene: NA; CDR3aa: CASSLELGLAGAGYEQYF; CDR3nt: TGTGCCAGCAGCTTAGAGTTAGGGCTAGCTGGTGCTGGCTACGAGCAGTACTTC
v_gene: TRBV10-2; abundance: NA; j_gene: TRBJ2-5; d_gene: NA; CDR3aa: CASSETGNEETQYF; CDR3nt: TGCGCCAGCAGTGAGACAGGCAATGAAGAGACCCAGTACTTC
v_gene: TRBV5-4; abundance: NA; j_gene: TRBJ2-3; d_gene: TRBD2; CDR3aa: CASSRSGASTDTQYF; CDR3nt: TGTGCCAGCAGCAGAAGCGGGGCTAGCACAGATACGCAGTATTTT
v_gene: TRBV10-3; abundance: NA; j_gene: TRBJ2-7; d_gene: TRBD2; CDR3aa: CAIEGTSNEQYF; CDR3nt: TGTGCCATCGAGGGGACTAGTAACGAGCAGTACTTC
v_gene: TRBV19; abundance: NA; j_gene: TRBJ2-3; d_gene: NA; CDR3aa: CASSRVAGTDTQYF; CDR3nt: TGTGCCAGTAGTAGAGTAGCGGGCACAGATACGCAGTATTTT
v_gene: TRBV28; abundance: few; j_gene: TRBJ2-5; d_gene: NA; CDR3aa: CASLRTDQETQYF; CDR3nt: TGTGCCAGCCTCCGGACAGACCAAGAGACCCAGTACTTC
v_gene: TRBV30; abundance: NA; j_gene: TRBJ1-1; d_gene: TRBD1; CDR3aa: CAWTYGAGGDAEAFF; CDR3nt: TGTGCCTGGACCTACGGCGCAGGGGGTGACGCTGAAGCTTTCTTT
v_gene: TRBV28; abundance: NA; j_gene: TRBJ2-5; d_gene: NA; CDR3aa: CASSLFRGLETQYF; CDR3nt: TGTGCCAGCAGTTTATTTAGGGGTTTGGAGACCCAGTACTTC
v_gene: TRBV7-3; abundance: NA; j_gene: TRBJ2-2; d_gene: NA; CDR3aa: CASTSAGTGELFF; CDR3nt: TGTGCCAGCACGTCGGCGGGCACCGGGGAGCTGTTTTTT
v_gene: TRBV3-1/TRBV3-2; abundance: NA; j_gene: TRBJ2-5; d_gene: TRBD2; CDR3aa: CASSQPRLADQETQYF; CDR3nt: TGTGCCAGCAGCCAACCGAGACTAGCGGATCAAGAGACCCAGTACTTC
v_gene: TRBV6-2/TRBV6-3; abundance: NA; j_gene: TRBJ2-7; d_gene: TRBD2; CDR3aa: CASSIAGYDSYEQYF; CDR3nt: TGTGCCAGCAGTATAGCGGGATACGACTCCTACGAGCAGTACTTC
v_gene: TRBV5-1; abundance: few; j_gene: TRBJ2-2; d_gene: NA; CDR3aa: CASSPGGTTGELFF; CDR3nt: TGCGCCAGCAGCCCAGGGGGGACGACCGGGGAGCTGTTTTTT
v_gene: TRBV24-1; abundance: NA; j_gene: TRBJ1-1; d_gene: TRBD1; CDR3aa: CATSDGDSLNTEAFF; CDR3nt: TGTGCCACCAGTGATGGGGACAGCCTGAACACTGAAGCTTTCTTT
v_gene: TRBV6-5; abundance: NA; j_gene: TRBJ2-3; d_gene: TRBD2; CDR3aa: CASRASGHTTDTQYF; CDR3nt: TGTGCCAGCAGAGCTAGCGGGCATACCACAGATACGCAGTATTTT
v_gene: TRBV2; abundance: NA; j_gene: TRBJ2-7; d_gene: NA; CDR3aa: CASTAGTYEQYF; CDR3nt: TGTGCCAGCACGGCAGGTACCTACGAGCAGTACTTC
v_gene: TRBV11-2; abundance: NA; j_gene: TRBJ2-3; d_gene: NA; CDR3aa: CASSLGGDTQYF; CDR3nt: TGTGCCAGCAGCTTAGGAGGAGATACGCAGTATTTT